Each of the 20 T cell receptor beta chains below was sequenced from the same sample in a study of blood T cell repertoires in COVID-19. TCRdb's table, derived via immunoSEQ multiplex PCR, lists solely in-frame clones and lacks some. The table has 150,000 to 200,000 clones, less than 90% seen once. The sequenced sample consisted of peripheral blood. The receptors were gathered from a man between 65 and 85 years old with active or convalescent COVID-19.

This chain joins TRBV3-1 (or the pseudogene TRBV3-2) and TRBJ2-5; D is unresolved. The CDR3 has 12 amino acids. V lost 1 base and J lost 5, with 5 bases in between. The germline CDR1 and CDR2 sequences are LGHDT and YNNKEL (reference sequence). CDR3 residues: CASSQVLETQYF. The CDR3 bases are TGTGCCAGCAGCCAAGTCTTGGAGACCCAGTACTTC.

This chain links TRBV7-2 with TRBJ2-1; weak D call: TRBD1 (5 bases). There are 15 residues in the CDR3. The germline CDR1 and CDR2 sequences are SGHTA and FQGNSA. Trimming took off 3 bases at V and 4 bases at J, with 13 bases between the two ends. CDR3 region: CASSLGHSSYNEQFF. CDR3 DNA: TGTGCCAGCAGCTTGGGGCACAGTTCTTACAATGAGCAGTTCTTC.

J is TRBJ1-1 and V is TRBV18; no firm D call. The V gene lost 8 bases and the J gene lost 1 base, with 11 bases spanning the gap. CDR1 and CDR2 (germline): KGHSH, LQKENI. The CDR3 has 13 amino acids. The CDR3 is CASKQESNTEAFF. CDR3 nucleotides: TGTGCCAGCAAACAAGAATCGAACACTGAAGCTTTCTTT.

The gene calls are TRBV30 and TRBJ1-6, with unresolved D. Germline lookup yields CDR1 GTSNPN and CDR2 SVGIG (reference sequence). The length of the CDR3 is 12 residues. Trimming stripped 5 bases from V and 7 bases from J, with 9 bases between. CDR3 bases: TGTGCCTGGGGTACCCTAAATTCACCCCTCCACTTT. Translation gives CAWGTLNSPLHF.

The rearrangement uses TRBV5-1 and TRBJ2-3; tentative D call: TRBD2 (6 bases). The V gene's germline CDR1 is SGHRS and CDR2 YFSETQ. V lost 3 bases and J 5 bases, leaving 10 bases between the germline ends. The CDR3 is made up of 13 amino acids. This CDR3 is CASSSPAGDTQYF. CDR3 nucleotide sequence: TGCGCCAGCAGCTCACCAGCGGGAGATACGCAGTATTTT. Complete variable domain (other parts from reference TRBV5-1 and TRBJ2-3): KAGVTQTPRYLIKTRGQQVTLSCSPISGHRSVSWYQQTPGQGLQFLFEYFSETQRNKGNFPGRFSGRQFSNSRSEMNVSTLELGDSALYLCASSSPAGDTQYFGPGTRLTVL.

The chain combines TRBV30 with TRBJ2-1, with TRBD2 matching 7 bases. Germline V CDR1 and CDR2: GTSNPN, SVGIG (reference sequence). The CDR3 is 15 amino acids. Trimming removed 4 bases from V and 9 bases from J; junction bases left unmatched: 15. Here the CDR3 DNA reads TGTGCCTGGACCGAAGGAGTCGTGGGAGGGAGTGAGCAGTTCTTC. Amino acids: CAWTEGVVGGSEQFF.

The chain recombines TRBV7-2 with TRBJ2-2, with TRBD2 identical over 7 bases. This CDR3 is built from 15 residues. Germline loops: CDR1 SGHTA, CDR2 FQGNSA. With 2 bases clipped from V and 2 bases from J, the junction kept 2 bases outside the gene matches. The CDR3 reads CASSLLADNTGELFF. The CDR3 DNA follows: TGTGCCAGCAGCTTACTAGCGGATAACACCGGGGAGCTGTTTTTT. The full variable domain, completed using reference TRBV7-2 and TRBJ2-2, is GAGVSQSPSNKVTEKGKDVELRCDPISGHTALYWYRQSLGQGLEFLIYFQGNSAPDKSGLPSDRFSAERTGGSVSTLTIQRTQQEDSAVYLCASSLLADNTGELFFGEGSRLTVL.

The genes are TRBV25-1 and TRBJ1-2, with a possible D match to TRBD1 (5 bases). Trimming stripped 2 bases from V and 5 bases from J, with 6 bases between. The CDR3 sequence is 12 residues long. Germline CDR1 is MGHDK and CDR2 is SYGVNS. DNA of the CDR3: TGTGCCAGCAGTGAAGGGGGGTATGGCTACACCTTC. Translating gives CASSEGGYGYTF.

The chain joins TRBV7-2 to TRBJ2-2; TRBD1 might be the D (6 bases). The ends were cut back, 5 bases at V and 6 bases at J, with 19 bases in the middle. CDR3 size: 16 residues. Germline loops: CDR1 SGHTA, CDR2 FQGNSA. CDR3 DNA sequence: TGTGCCAGCAGCAAAGTGGGGGCGCGTGTCGCCGGGGAGCTGTTTTTT. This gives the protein CASSKVGARVAGELFF.

In nucleotides, the CDR3 is TGTGCCAGCAGCCGAAGAGGGGGCCCTAATGAAAAACTGTTTTTT. Protein: CASSRRGGPNEKLFF. J is TRBJ1-4 and V is TRBV3-1 (or the pseudogene TRBV3-2); TRBD1 matches 7 bases. The CDR3 is made up of 15 amino acids. The germline CDR1 and CDR2 sequences are LGHDT and YNNKEL (reference sequence). Trimming cost V 4 bases and J 3 bases; bases outside gene matches: 5.

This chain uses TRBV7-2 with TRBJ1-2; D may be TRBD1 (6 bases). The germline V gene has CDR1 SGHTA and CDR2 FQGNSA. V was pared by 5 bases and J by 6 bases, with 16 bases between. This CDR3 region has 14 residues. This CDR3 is CASSPRGGAHGYTF. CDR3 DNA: TGTGCCAGCAGCCCGCGGGGGGGGGCTCATGGCTACACCTTC.

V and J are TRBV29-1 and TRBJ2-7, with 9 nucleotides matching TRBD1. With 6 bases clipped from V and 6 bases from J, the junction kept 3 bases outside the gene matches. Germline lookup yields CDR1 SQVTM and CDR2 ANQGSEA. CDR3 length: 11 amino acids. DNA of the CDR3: TGCAGCGTACAGGGGGCAGGCGAGCAGTACTTC. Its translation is CSVQGAGEQYF.

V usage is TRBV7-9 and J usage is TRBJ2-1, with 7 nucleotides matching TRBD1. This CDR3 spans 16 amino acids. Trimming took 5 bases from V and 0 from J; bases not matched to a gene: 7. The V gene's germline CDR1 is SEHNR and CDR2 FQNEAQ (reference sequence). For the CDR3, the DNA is TGTGCCAGCAGCGCAAGGGACAGTAGCTCCTACAATGAGCAGTTCTTC. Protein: CASSARDSSSYNEQFF.

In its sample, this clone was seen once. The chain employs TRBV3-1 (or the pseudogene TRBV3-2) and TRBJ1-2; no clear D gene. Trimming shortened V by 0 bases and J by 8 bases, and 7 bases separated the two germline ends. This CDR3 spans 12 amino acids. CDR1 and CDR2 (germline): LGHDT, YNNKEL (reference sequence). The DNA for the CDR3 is TGTGCCAGCAGCCAAGACACACGAGGCTACACCTTC. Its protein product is CASSQDTRGYTF.

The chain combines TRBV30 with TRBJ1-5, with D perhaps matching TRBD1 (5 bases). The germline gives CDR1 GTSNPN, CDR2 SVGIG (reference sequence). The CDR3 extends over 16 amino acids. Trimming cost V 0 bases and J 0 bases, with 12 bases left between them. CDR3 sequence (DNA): TGTGCCTGGAGTGTGGCGGGGCTTGATAGCAATCAGCCCCAGCATTTT. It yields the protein CAWSVAGLDSNQPQHF. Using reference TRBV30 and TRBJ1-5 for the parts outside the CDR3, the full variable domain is SQTIHQWPATLVQPVGSPLSLECTVEGTSNPNLYWYRQAAGRGLQLLFYSVGIGQISSEVPQNLSASRPQDRQFILSSKKLLLSDSGFYLCAWSVAGLDSNQPQHFGDGTRLSIL.

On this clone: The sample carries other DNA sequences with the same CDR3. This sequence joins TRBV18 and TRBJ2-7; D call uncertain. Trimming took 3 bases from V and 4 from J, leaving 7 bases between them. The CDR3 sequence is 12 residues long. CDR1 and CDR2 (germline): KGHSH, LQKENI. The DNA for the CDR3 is TGTGCCAGCTCACCTACAGAGTACGAGCAGTACTTC. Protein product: CASSPTEYEQYF.

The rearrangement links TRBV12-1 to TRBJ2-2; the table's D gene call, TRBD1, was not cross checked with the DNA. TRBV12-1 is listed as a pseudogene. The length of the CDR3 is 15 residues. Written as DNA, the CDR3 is TGTGCCAGCAGCTTGACAGGGAGGAAAACCGGGGAGCTGTTTTTT. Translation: CASSLTGRKTGELFF.

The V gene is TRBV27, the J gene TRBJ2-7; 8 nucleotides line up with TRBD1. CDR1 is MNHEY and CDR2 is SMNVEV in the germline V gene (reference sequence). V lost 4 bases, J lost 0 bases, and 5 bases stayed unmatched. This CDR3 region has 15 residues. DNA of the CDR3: TGTGCCAGCAGTTCTCGGACAGGGAACTCCTACGAGCAGTACTTC. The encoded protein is CASSSRTGNSYEQYF.

The CDR3 spells CASSFTGGSYEQYF. The CDR3 nucleotides are TGTGCCAGCAGCTTCACGGGAGGATCCTACGAGCAGTACTTC. The gene calls are TRBV7-4 and TRBJ2-7; 7 nucleotides agree with TRBD2. With 3 bases clipped from V and 1 base from J, the junction kept 3 bases outside the gene matches. This CDR3 is 14 amino acids long. The V gene's germline CDR1 is SGHVT and CDR2 SQSDAQ.

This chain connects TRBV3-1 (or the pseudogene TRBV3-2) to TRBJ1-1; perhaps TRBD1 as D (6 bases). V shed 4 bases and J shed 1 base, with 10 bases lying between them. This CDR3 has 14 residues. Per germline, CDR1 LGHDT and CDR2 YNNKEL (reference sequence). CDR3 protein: CASSPATGNTEAFF. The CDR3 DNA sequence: TGTGCCAGCAGCCCGGCGACAGGGAACACTGAAGCTTTCTTT.